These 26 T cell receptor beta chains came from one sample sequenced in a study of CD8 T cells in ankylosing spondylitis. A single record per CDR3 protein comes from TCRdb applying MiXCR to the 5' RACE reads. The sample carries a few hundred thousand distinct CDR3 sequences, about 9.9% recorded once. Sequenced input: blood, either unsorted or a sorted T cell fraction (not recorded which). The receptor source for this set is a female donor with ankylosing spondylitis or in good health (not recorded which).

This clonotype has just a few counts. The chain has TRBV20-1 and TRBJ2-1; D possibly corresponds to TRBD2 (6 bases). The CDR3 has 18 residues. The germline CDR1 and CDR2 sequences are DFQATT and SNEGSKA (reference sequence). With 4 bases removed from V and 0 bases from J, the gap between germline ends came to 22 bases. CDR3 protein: CSATSDGTFTFSYNEQFF. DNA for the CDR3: TGCAGTGCTACATCAGACGGGACTTTCACCTTCTCCTACAATGAGCAGTTCTTC.

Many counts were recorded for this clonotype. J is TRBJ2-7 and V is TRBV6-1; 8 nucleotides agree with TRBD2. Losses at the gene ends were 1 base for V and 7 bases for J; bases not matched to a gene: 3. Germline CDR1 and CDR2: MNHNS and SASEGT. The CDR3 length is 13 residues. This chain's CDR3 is CASSEGLAREQYF. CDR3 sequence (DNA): TGTGCCAGCAGTGAAGGACTAGCGAGGGAGCAGTACTTC.

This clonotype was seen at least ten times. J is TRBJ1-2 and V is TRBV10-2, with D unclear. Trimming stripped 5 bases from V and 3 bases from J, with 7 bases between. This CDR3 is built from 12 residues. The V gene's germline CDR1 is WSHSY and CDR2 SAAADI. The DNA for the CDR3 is TGCGCCAGCAGTCGGGATGACTATGGCTACACCTTC. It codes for CASSRDDYGYTF.

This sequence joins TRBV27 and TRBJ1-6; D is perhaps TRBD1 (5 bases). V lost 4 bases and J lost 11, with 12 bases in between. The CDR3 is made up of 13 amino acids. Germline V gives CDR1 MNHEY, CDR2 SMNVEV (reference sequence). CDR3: CASSWGYGTPLHF. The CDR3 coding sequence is TGTGCCAGCAGTTGGGGGTACGGAACACCCCTCCACTTT.

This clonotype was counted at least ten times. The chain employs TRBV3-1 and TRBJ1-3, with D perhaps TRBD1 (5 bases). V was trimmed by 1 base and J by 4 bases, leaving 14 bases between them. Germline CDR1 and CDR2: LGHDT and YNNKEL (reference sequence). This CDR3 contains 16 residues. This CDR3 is CASSQGPGTVGNTIYF. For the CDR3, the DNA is TGTGCCAGCAGCCAAGGGCCGGGGACGGTAGGAAACACCATATATTTT.

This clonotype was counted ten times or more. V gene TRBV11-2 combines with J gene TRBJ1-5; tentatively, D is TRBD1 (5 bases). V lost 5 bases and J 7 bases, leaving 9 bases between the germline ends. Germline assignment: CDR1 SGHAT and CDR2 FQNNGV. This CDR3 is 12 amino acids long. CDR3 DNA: TGTGCCAGCAGCCGTGAGGGGCAGCCCCAGCATTTT. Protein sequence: CASSREGQPQHF.

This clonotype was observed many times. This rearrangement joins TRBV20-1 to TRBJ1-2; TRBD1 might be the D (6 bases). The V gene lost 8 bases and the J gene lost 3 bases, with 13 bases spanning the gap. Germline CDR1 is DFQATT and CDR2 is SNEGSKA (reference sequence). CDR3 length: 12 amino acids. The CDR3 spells CSPRQVDYGYTF. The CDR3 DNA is TGCAGTCCAAGACAGGTGGACTATGGCTACACCTTC.

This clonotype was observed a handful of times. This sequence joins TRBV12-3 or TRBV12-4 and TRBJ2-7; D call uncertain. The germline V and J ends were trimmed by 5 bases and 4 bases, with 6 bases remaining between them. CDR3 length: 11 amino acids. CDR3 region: CASSNQYEQYF. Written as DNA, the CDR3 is TGTGCCAGCAGTAACCAGTACGAGCAGTACTTC.

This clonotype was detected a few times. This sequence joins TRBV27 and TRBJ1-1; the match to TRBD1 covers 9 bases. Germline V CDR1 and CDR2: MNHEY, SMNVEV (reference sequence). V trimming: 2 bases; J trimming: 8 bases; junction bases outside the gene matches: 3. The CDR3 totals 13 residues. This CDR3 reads CASSLNRGQEAFF. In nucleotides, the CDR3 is TGTGCCAGCAGTTTAAACAGGGGGCAGGAAGCTTTCTTT.

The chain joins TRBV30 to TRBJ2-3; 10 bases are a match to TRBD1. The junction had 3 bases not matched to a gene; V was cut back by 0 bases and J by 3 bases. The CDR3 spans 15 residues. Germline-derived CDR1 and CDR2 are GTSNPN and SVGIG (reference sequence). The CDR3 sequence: CAWSVGDRGTDTQYF. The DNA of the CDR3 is TGTGCCTGGAGTGTGGGGGACAGGGGAACAGATACGCAGTATTTT.

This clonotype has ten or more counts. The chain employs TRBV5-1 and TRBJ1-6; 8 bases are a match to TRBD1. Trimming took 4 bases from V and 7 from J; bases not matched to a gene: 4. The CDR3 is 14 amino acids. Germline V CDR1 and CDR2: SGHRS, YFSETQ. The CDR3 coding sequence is TGCGCCAGCAGCACGGGACAGGCAAATTCACCCCTCCACTTT. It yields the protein CASSTGQANSPLHF.

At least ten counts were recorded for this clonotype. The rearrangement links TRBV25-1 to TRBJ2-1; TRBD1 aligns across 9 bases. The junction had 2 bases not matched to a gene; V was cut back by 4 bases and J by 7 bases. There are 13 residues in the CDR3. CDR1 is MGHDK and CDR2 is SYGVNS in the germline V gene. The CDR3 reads CASSVQGANEQFF. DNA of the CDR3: TGTGCCAGCAGTGTACAGGGGGCTAATGAGCAGTTCTTC.

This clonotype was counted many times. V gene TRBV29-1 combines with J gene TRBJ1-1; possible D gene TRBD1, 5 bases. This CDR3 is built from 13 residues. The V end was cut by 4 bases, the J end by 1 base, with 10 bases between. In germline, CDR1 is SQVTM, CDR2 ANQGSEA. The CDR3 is CSVVDSPNTEAFF. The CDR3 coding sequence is TGCAGCGTTGTCGACAGCCCGAACACTGAAGCTTTCTTT.

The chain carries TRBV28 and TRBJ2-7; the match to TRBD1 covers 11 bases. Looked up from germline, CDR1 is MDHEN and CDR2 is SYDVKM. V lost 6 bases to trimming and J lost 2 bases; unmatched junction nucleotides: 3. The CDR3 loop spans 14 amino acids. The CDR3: CASRGTGGTYEQYF. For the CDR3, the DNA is TGTGCCAGCAGGGGGACAGGGGGTACCTACGAGCAGTACTTC.

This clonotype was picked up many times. CDR3 amino acids: CASSRRQGAFGYTF. The CDR3 nucleotides are TGTGCCAGCTCACGCCGACAGGGGGCTTTTGGCTACACCTTC. The chain employs TRBV18 and TRBJ1-2; 10 positions match TRBD1. There are 14 residues in the CDR3. The ends lost 4 bases at V and 7 bases at J; junction bases unmatched: 6. Germline CDR1 and CDR2: KGHSH and LQKENI.

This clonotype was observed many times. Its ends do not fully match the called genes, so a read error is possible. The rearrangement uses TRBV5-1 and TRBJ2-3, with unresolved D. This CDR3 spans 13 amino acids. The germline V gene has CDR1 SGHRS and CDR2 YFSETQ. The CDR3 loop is CASSLGFTDTQYF. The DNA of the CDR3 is TGTGCCAGCAGCTTAGGCTTCACAGATACGCAGTATTTT. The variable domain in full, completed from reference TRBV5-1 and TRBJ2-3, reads KAGVTQTPRYLIKTRGQQVTLSCSPISGHRSVSWYQQTPGQGLQFLFEYFSETQRNKGNFPGRFSGRQFSNSRSEMNVSTLELGDSALYLCASSLGFTDTQYFGPGTRLTVL.

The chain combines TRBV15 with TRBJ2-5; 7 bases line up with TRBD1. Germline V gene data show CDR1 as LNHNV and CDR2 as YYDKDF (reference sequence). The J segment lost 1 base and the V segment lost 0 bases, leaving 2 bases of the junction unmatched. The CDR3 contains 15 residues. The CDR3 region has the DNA TGTGCCACCAGCAGAGATACAGGGGTCCAAGAGACCCAGTACTTC. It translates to CATSRDTGVQETQYF. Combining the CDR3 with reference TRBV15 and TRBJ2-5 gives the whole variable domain DAMVIQNPRYQVTQFGKPVTLSCSQTLNHNVMYWYQQKSSQAPKLLFHYYDKDFNNEADTPDNFQSRRPNTSFCFLDIRSPGLGDTAMYLCATSRDTGVQETQYFGPGTRLLVL.

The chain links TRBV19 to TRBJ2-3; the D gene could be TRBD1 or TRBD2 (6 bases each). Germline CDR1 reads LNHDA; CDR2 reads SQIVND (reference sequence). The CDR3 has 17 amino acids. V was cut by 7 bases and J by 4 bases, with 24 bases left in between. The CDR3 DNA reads TGTGCCAGTACCAGGCCGGGGGCCCCTCCGTGGGCAGATACGCAGTATTTT. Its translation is CASTRPGAPPWADTQYF.

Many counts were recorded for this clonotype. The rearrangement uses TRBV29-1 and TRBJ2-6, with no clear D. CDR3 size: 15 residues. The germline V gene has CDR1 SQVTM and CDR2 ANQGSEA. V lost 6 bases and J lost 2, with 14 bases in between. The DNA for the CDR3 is TGCAGCGTAACTCCCTTCCCCCCTGGGGCCAACGTCCTGACTTTC. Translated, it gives CSVTPFPPGANVLTF.

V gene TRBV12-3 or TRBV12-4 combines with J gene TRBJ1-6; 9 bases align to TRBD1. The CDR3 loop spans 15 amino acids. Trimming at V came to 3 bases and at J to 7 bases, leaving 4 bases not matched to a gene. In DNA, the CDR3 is TGTGCCAGCAGTTTGACAGGGGGTGGAAATTCACCCCTCCACTTT. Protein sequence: CASSLTGGGNSPLHF.

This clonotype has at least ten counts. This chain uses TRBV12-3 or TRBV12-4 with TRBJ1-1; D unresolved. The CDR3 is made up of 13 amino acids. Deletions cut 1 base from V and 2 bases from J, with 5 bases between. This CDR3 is CASSLEFNTEAFF. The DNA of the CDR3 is TGTGCCAGCAGTTTAGAATTTAACACTGAAGCTTTCTTT.

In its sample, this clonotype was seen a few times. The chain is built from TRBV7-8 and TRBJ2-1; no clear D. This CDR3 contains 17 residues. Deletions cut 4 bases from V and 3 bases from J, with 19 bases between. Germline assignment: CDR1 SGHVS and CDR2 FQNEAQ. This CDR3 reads CASSYLSVGVLYNEQFF. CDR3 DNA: TGTGCCAGCAGCTACTTAAGCGTTGGGGTCCTCTACAATGAGCAGTTCTTC.

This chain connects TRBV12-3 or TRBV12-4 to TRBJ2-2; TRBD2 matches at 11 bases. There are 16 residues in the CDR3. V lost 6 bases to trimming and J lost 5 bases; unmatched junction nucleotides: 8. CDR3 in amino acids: CASRYGTSGPTGELFF. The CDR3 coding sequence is TGTGCCAGCAGATATGGGACTAGCGGCCCGACCGGGGAGCTGTTTTTT.

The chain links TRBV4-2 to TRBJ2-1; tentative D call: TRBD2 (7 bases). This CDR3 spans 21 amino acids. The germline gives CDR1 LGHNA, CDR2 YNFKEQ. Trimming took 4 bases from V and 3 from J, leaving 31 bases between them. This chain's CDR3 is CASSPMGGGGFIEGGYNEQFF. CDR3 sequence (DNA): TGTGCCAGCAGCCCGATGGGAGGGGGAGGGTTCATAGAGGGAGGCTACAATGAGCAGTTCTTC.

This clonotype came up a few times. This chain's CDR3 is CASSQGLALETQYF. The CDR3 DNA reads as TGTGCCAGCAGCCAGGGACTAGCGTTGGAGACCCAGTACTTC. The J gene is TRBJ2-5, the V gene TRBV3-1; TRBD2 matches at 10 bases. The junction had 3 bases not matched to a gene; V was cut back by 3 bases and J by 5 bases. Germline values: CDR1 LGHDT, CDR2 YNNKEL (reference sequence). This CDR3 contains 14 residues.

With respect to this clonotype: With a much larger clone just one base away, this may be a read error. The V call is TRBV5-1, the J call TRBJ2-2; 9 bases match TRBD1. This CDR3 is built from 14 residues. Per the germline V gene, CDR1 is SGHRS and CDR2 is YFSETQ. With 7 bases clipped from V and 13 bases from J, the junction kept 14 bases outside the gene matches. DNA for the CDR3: TGCGCCAGCCGCGGCGGGACAGGGCCCTCCATGCTGTTTTTT. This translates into CASRGGTGPSMLFF.